The rows below give T cell receptor beta chains drawn from one sample of a study of blood T cell repertoires in COVID-19. Produced via immunoSEQ multiplex PCR; TCRdb's table is partial and in-frame only. The data hold about 260,000 clones, with around 86% observed a single time. The sample consisted of peripheral blood. The receptors shown here come from a man younger than 35 with active or convalescent COVID-19. CDR3s include the opening cysteine and the closing phenylalanine or tryptophan. The order of the fields is V gene, D gene, clone size, J gene, CDR3 protein, CDR3 DNA. The D gene is left open where the match is weak. Expanded clones are given a class, and other clones once, few, many or no size at all.

>TRBV4-1|-|once|TRBJ1-4
CASSQVEGFDEKLFF
TGCGCCAGCAGCCAAGTAGAGGGTTTCGATGAAAAACTGTTTTTT
>TRBV13|-|-|TRBJ2-1
CASSPGTGNNEQFF
TGTGCCAGCAGCCCCGGGACTGGGAACAATGAGCAGTTCTTC
>TRBV3-1/TRBV3-2|TRBD1|-|TRBJ2-1
CASSHEGGTGVHEQFF
TGTGCCAGCAGCCACGAGGGGGGGACAGGGGTCCATGAGCAGTTCTTC
>TRBV6-5|TRBD1|few|TRBJ1-5
CASSFGQDAPQHF
TGTGCCAGCAGTTTCGGACAGGACGCGCCCCAGCATTTT
>TRBV5-6|-|once|TRBJ1-3
CATHPQGMGGNTIYF
TGTGCCACCCACCCTCAGGGTATGGGTGGAAACACCATATATTTT
>TRBV28|-|few|TRBJ2-2
CASSLEIGAGELFF
TGTGCCAGCAGTTTAGAGATAGGGGCCGGGGAGCTGTTTTTT
>TRBV14|-|-|TRBJ1-2
CASSPGTLYGYTF
TGTGCCAGCAGCCCCGGGACACTTTATGGCTACACCTTC
>TRBV18|-|-|TRBJ1-1
CASSPRERYTEAFF
TGTGCCAGCTCACCGCGGGAGAGGTACACTGAAGCTTTCTTT
>TRBV19|TRBD2|-|TRBJ2-1
CASSILAGGNEQFF
TGTGCCAGTAGTATTCTAGCGGGAGGGAATGAGCAGTTCTTC
>TRBV5-1|TRBD1|-|TRBJ1-1
CASSQPGGITEAFF
TGCGCCAGCAGTCAACCAGGGGGCATCACTGAAGCTTTCTTT
>TRBV9|-|-|TRBJ1-2
CASSVADSPYGYTF
TGTGCCAGCAGCGTAGCCGACAGTCCCTATGGCTACACCTTC
>TRBV7-9|TRBD1|-|TRBJ2-5
CASSLEGAETQYF
TGTGCCAGCAGCTTAGAGGGGGCGGAGACCCAGTACTTC
>TRBV7-9|-|-|TRBJ2-1
CASSSLGSEQFF
TGTGCCAGCAGCTCCCTAGGGAGTGAGCAGTTCTTC
>TRBV7-2|-|-|TRBJ1-4
CASSSRDIEKLFF
TGTGCCAGCAGCTCCCGGGACATCGAAAAACTGTTTTTT
>TRBV6-6|-|-|TRBJ2-1
CASSYSAHNEQFF
TGTGCCAGCAGTTACTCGGCCCACAATGAGCAGTTCTTC
>TRBV10-3|TRBD1|-|TRBJ1-4
CAISVGTGEGKLFF
TGTGCCATCAGTGTAGGGACAGGGGAAGGAAAACTGTTTTTT
>TRBV24-1|-|once|TRBJ2-3
CATSAGFTDTQYF
TGTGCCACTTCTGCGGGGTTCACAGATACGCAGTATTTT
>TRBV11-2|TRBD2|-|TRBJ2-5
CASSSLAGGQETQYF
TGTGCCAGCAGCTCCCTAGCGGGAGGCCAAGAGACCCAGTACTTC
>TRBV7-3|-|-|TRBJ1-1
CASGAGGGTEAFF
TGTGCCAGCGGGGCGGGAGGAGGTACTGAAGCTTTCTTT
>TRBV7-9|-|once|TRBJ1-1
CASTPLSEAFF
TGTGCCAGCACCCCCTTGAGCGAAGCTTTCTTT
>TRBV4-1|TRBD1|once|TRBJ1-4
CASSPLHLGTGNEKLFF
TGCGCCAGCAGCCCGTTACATCTCGGGACAGGGAATGAAAAACTGTTTTTT
>TRBV13|-|-|TRBJ2-7
CASRSQGLEQYF
TGTGCCAGCCGATCGCAGGGGTTAGAGCAGTACTTC
>TRBV24-1|-|once|TRBJ2-7
CATSDSGTLAHEQYF
TGTGCCACCAGTGATTCGGGGACACTGGCGCACGAGCAGTACTTC
>TRBV2|-|-|TRBJ1-1
CASSDIVGTDEAFF
TGTGCCAGCAGTGATATTGTTGGAACAGACGAAGCTTTCTTT
>TRBV19|TRBD2|-|TRBJ2-4
CASSITSVRPQNIQYF
TGTGCCAGTAGTATTACTAGCGTGCGACCCCAAAACATTCAGTACTTC
>TRBV3-1/TRBV3-2|-|-|TRBJ1-5
CASSQGGGNNQPQHF
TGTGCCAGCAGCCAAGGAGGGGGTAACAATCAGCCCCAGCATTTT
>TRBV29-1|-|few|TRBJ1-1
CSVETEGGYTEAFF
TGCAGCGTTGAAACGGAGGGCGGGTACACTGAAGCTTTCTTT
>TRBV7-9|TRBD2|-|TRBJ2-3
CASLAGSTDTQYF
TGTGCCAGCCTAGCGGGAAGCACAGATACGCAGTATTTT